This TCR beta chain was captured in a study of cytomegalovirus exposure and HLA in healthy donors. The CDR3 sequence is 14 residues long. Trimming left V 7 bases short and J 3 bases short, with 15 bases between. CDR1 and CDR2 (germline): MNHEY, SVGAGI. The PCR was carried out with 60 Vbeta primers and 13 Jbeta primers. Produced via immunoSEQ multiplex PCR; TCRdb's table is partial and in-frame only. The data hold about 130,000 clones, with 70% to 85% observed a single time. This TCR was recovered from a boy younger than 18 in good health and CMV-seronegative. The chain couples TRBV6-5 to TRBJ1-2, with D tentatively TRBD1 (5 bases). The sequenced material came from PBMCs. The CDR3 loop reads CASTLMRGDYGYTF. The CDR3 nucleotides are TGTGCCAGCACCCTTATGCGGGGGGACTATGGCTACACCTTC.